This T cell receptor beta chain was captured by sequencing in a study of read filtering for tumor transcriptome and immune sequencing. Study details: The cohort had more than 16 men and roughly 13 women aged roughly 40 to 80, mean roughly 70 years. RNA-seq yielded only about 75 to 1273 TCR reads, IR-seq about 3.5 to 11 million. Study-level findings and limits: The sorted CD138-negative fraction was a mixed bone marrow immune population, not purified T cells. Compared with RNA-seq, IR-seq gave much higher clonotype depth and reliability.

This clonotype was seen repeatedly, ten times or more. The antigen is undetermined. The CDR3 is 15 residues long. V was clipped by 5 bases and J by 6 bases, with 20 bases between them. Germline CDR1 reads SGHAT; CDR2 reads FQDESV (reference sequence). Molecular barcoded adaptors covering alpha/delta and beta/gamma chains were used on around 370 ng RNA. Using its own MiXCR run on the reads, TCRdb lists one record per CDR3 protein. The table lists about 39,000 distinct CDR3 sequences, 14% of them singletons. Sequencing used a population of CD138-negative cells sorted from bone marrow. The rearrangement uses TRBV11-1 and TRBJ2-7; D is possibly TRBD2 (5 bases). This receptor was obtained from a donor at least 40 years old with multiple myeloma. The CDR3 sequence is CASSKARGSSAEQYF. CDR3 nucleotide sequence: TGTGCCAGCAGCAAAGCACGGGGAAGTTCCGCCGAGCAGTACTTC.